Given below is one T cell receptor beta chain in context. The germline gives CDR1 SGHRS, CDR2 YFSETQ. This CDR3 has 15 amino acids. V was cut by 0 bases and J by 2 bases, with 11 bases left in between. In the study's own analysis: Reference gene primer amplification yielded estimated nucleated cell counts. Measured with immunoSEQ multiplex PCR; TCRdb has only the in-frame clones, and not every one. D and trimming come from the DNA, and the V and J calls and clone size come from that table. The sample has 100,000 to 150,000 clones; around nine tenths are singletons. The data originate from a study of blood T cell repertoires in COVID-19. Study summary: Samples came from the United States, Italy and Spain, spanning acute and convalescent COVID-19. The cDNA or gDNA used as material had been derived from T cells, B-cell-depleted T cells, or PBMCs.

The sample taken for sequencing was peripheral blood. The receptor comes from a woman of 80 years or more with acute or convalescent COVID-19. The genes are TRBV5-1 and TRBJ1-1, with D possibly matching TRBD1 (6 bases). Here the CDR3 DNA reads TGCGCCAGCAGCTTGGAAGGGGGTCCTAACACTGAAGCTTTCTTT. Amino acids: CASSLEGGPNTEAFF.